The 25 T cell receptor beta chains presented below share a single source sample, sequenced in a study of radiotherapy plus CTLA-4 blockade in lung cancer. Using immunoSEQ multiplex PCR, the repertoire was profiled, and TCRdb retains in-frame clones only, with some absent. Of approximately 52,000 clones in the sample, around 79% are singletons; the top ten hold around 7.9%. Sequenced here: peripheral blood, sampled from a patient treated with radiotherapy plus ipilimumab. These receptors were obtained from a human donor with non-small cell lung cancer who had a complete response to radiotherapy plus ipilimumab.

This clone has more than one count but fewer than ten. The chain links TRBV19 to TRBJ1-3; D gene unclear. Germline V CDR1 and CDR2: LNHDA, SQIVND (reference sequence). The CDR3 spans 13 residues. Trimming took off 4 bases at V and 4 bases at J, with 8 bases between the two ends. The CDR3 loop reads CASSRPGGNTIYF. The CDR3 DNA reads as TGTGCCAGTAGTAGGCCCGGGGGAAACACCATATATTTT. The full variable domain, rest sourced from reference TRBV19 and TRBJ1-3, is DGGITQSPKYLFRKEGQNVTLSCEQNLNHDAMYWYRQDPGQGLRLIYYSQIVNDFQKGDIAEGYSVSREKKESFPLTVTSAQKNPTAFYLCASSRPGGNTIYFGEGSWLTVV.

This chain connects TRBV6-5 to TRBJ2-1; the D gene is possibly TRBD1 (6 bases). This CDR3 has 16 amino acids. With 2 bases removed from V and 7 bases from J, the gap between germline ends came to 18 bases. Germline values: CDR1 MNHEY, CDR2 SVGAGI. The DNA of the CDR3 is TGTGCCAGCAGTTACCGGGTTATCAGGGGCAGAAATGAGCAGTTCTTC. It is translated as CASSYRVIRGRNEQFF.

The V and J genes are TRBV19 and TRBJ2-2; TRBD2 matches at 10 bases. This CDR3 spans 18 amino acids. V lost 1 base to trimming and J lost 1 base; unmatched junction nucleotides: 6. CDR1 is LNHDA and CDR2 is SQIVND in the germline V gene (reference sequence). CDR3 protein: CASSIARLAGVNTGELFF. The CDR3 DNA sequence: TGTGCCAGTAGTATAGCTCGACTAGCGGGTGTGAACACCGGGGAGCTGTTTTTT.

The rearrangement links TRBV4-1 to TRBJ1-5; D possibly corresponds to TRBD1 (5 bases). V shed 4 bases and J shed 7 bases, with 11 bases lying between them. Germline V gene lookup returns CDR1 MGHRA and CDR2 YSYEKL. The CDR3 length is 13 residues. CDR3 bases: TGCGCCAGCAGCCGGATAAGGGGACAGCCCCAGCATTTT. Translated, it gives CASSRIRGQPQHF.

V usage is TRBV30 and J usage is TRBJ1-1; TRBD1 might be the D (5 bases). The CDR3 loop spans 13 amino acids. Germline V gene data show CDR1 as GTSNPN and CDR2 as SVGIG (reference sequence). V was clipped by 3 bases and J by 1 base, with 9 bases between them. The CDR3: CAWRTGENTEAFF. In nucleotides, the CDR3 is TGTGCCTGGAGAACAGGCGAGAACACTGAAGCTTTCTTT. Looking up the rest from reference TRBV30 and TRBJ1-1 gives the full variable domain: SQTIHQWPATLVQPVGSPLSLECTVEGTSNPNLYWYRQAAGRGLQLLFYSVGIGQISSEVPQNLSASRPQDRQFILSSKKLLLSDSGFYLCAWRTGENTEAFFGQGTRLTVV.

The rearrangement joins TRBV28 to TRBJ1-1; no reliable D call. CDR1 MDHEN and CDR2 SYDVKM come from the germline V gene. V gave up 3 bases and J gave up 8 bases, with 10 bases separating them. There are 12 residues in the CDR3. CDR3 loop: CASSFGQSEAFF. CDR3 bases: TGTGCCAGCAGTTTTGGTCAGTCAGAAGCTTTCTTT.

The chain has TRBV2 and TRBJ2-3; the match to TRBD2 covers 9 bases. The germline V gene has CDR1 SNHLY and CDR2 FYNNEI. The V gene end was trimmed by 11 bases and the J gene end by 4 bases; junction bases not matched to a gene: 13. CDR3 length: 15 residues. The DNA for the CDR3 is TGTGCCGGCATAGGCACGGGCGGGGGGGCAGATACGCAGTATTTT. It specifies CAGIGTGGGADTQYF.

Only a few counts were recorded for this clone. This chain connects TRBV28 to TRBJ2-1; 9 nucleotides line up with TRBD1. Losses at the gene ends were 6 bases for V and 5 bases for J; bases not matched to a gene: 8. Germline loops: CDR1 MDHEN, CDR2 SYDVKM. The CDR3 is 15 residues long. The CDR3: CASRQGGQGHNEQFF. CDR3 DNA sequence: TGTGCCAGCAGACAAGGGGGACAGGGCCACAATGAGCAGTTCTTC.

The chain has TRBV18 and TRBJ2-1; D possibly corresponds to TRBD1 (6 bases). The CDR3 has 13 residues. CDR1 and CDR2 (germline): KGHSH, LQKENI. V was pared by 6 bases and J by 5 bases, with 11 bases between. CDR3 sequence (DNA): TGTGCCAGCTCTACAGGGTCTAACAATGAGCAGTTCTTC. Amino acid sequence: CASSTGSNNEQFF.

V gene TRBV5-1 combines with J gene TRBJ1-1; a weak D match, TRBD1 (5 bases). The CDR3 totals 14 residues. Germline assignment: CDR1 SGHRS and CDR2 YFSETQ. The germline V and J ends were trimmed by 3 bases and 1 base, with 10 bases remaining between them. Written as DNA, the CDR3 is TGCGCCAGCAGCTCGCAGGGCGAGAACACTGAAGCTTTCTTT. It codes for CASSSQGENTEAFF.

The rearrangement joins TRBV5-1 to TRBJ2-1; the match to TRBD2 covers 9 bases. This CDR3 is 19 amino acids long. V gave up 0 bases and J gave up 2 bases; unmatched junction bases: 12. Germline V CDR1 and CDR2: SGHRS, YFSETQ. CDR3 sequence: CASSLGLADFRRTYNEQFF. In DNA, the CDR3 is TGCGCCAGCAGCTTGGGACTAGCGGACTTTCGGAGGACCTACAATGAGCAGTTCTTC.

Details on this clone: The germline gene is not matched at one end of the junction; a read error may be the cause. In DNA, the CDR3 is TGTGCTAGCAGCCCCGGGGACAGGGCCTACAATGAGCAGTTCTTC. Its translation: CASSPGDRAYNEQFF. The V gene is TRBV7-7, the J gene TRBJ2-1, with TRBD1 identical over 9 bases. Per the germline V gene, CDR1 is SSHAT and CDR2 is FNYEAQ (reference sequence). This CDR3 has 15 amino acids.

The chain links TRBV6-5 to TRBJ1-1, with TRBD1 matching 9 bases. There are 14 residues in the CDR3. Germline V CDR1 and CDR2: MNHEY, SVGAGI. V lost 4 bases, J lost 11 bases, and 11 bases stayed unmatched. CDR3 amino acids: CASSSPGGTGNAFF. DNA of the CDR3: TGTGCCAGCAGTTCCCCCGGCGGGACAGGGAATGCTTTCTTT.

The chain combines TRBV11-2 with TRBJ2-7; 7 bases are shared with TRBD1. Germline assignment: CDR1 SGHAT and CDR2 FQNNGV. After removal of 4 bases from V and 0 bases from J, the junction contained 3 bases not matched to a gene. The length of the CDR3 is 14 residues. The CDR3 nucleotides read TGTGCCAGCAGCTCGGGACAGCCCTCCTACGAGCAGTACGTC. Its protein product is CASSSGQPSYEQYV.

This clone was observed once. The chain links TRBV7-2 to TRBJ1-2, with unresolved D. Trimming removed 2 bases from V and 8 bases from J, with 9 bases in between. The germline gives CDR1 SGHTA, CDR2 FQGNSA. The CDR3 is 12 amino acids. CDR3 sequence reads: CASSLRGWGYTF. CDR3 nucleotide sequence: TGTGCCAGCAGCTTAAGAGGTTGGGGCTACACCTTC.

The chain carries TRBV6-5 and TRBJ1-1, with D possibly being TRBD1 (5 bases). CDR3 length equals 13 residues. The V gene lost 6 bases and the J gene lost 1 base, with 9 bases spanning the gap. CDR1 is MNHEY and CDR2 is SVGAGI in the germline V gene. This CDR3 reads CASRIQENTEAFF. DNA for the CDR3: TGTGCCAGCAGGATACAGGAGAACACTGAAGCTTTCTTT.

V usage is TRBV5-1 and J usage is TRBJ2-7; TRBD1 agrees at 12 bases. Germline V gene data show CDR1 as SGHRS and CDR2 as YFSETQ. The CDR3 contains 15 residues. The trim removed 0 bases at V and 2 bases at J, leaving 0 bases unmatched. The CDR3 DNA reads TGCGCCAGCAGCTTGGGGGACAGGGGGCCCTACGAGCAGTACTTC. Protein product: CASSLGDRGPYEQYF.

The rearrangement links TRBV10-3 to TRBJ2-5; TRBD2 matches at 8 bases. The junction had 22 bases not matched to a gene; V was cut back by 4 bases and J by 3 bases. Germline CDR1 and CDR2: ENHRY and SYGVKD. CDR3 length: 20 residues. The CDR3 here is CAISGPGGARGLPREETQYF. Written as DNA, the CDR3 is TGTGCCATCAGTGGGCCCGGGGGGGCGCGGGGCCTCCCGAGGGAAGAGACCCAGTACTTC.

Turning to this clone: The junction departs from germline at one end; a sequencing error may be responsible. The chain links TRBV10-3 to TRBJ2-1; D possibly corresponds to TRBD2 (5 bases). This CDR3 has 13 amino acids. Germline V gives CDR1 ENHRY, CDR2 SYGVKD. In nucleotides, the CDR3 is TGTGCCCTCAGCCGGATTGCGGGCAATGAGCAGTTCTTC. Translated: CALSRIAGNEQFF.

This sequence joins TRBV4-1 and TRBJ2-3; 10 bases match TRBD2. Germline trimming cut 4 bases from V and 4 bases from J; bases unmatched to any gene: 5. This CDR3 region has 15 residues. Germline loops: CDR1 MGHRA, CDR2 YSYEKL. The CDR3 DNA is TGCGCCAGCAGCCTCGGGACTAGCGTAGCAGATACGCAGTATTTT. Translating it yields CASSLGTSVADTQYF.

This chain links TRBV13 with TRBJ1-2; 8 positions match TRBD1. This CDR3 spans 15 amino acids. CDR1 PRHDT and CDR2 FYEKMQ come from the germline V gene (reference sequence). After removal of 2 bases from V and 7 bases from J, the junction contained 9 bases not matched to a gene. For the CDR3, the DNA is TGTGCCAGCAGCTTAACCAGGGGGCGTTTCTCTGGCTACACCTTC. Protein product: CASSLTRGRFSGYTF.

The chain joins TRBV11-2 to TRBJ2-5, with D maybe TRBD2 (5 bases). The V and J ends lost 4 bases and 5 bases respectively, with 11 bases between them. From germline, CDR1 is SGHAT and CDR2 FQNNGV. The CDR3 covers 13 residues. CDR3 coding DNA: TGTGCCAGCAGCTATGGGGAGAAGGAGACCCAGTACTTC. Its translation is CASSYGEKETQYF.

The chain couples TRBV4-1 to TRBJ1-1, with a weak D call TRBD1 (5 bases). Per the germline V gene, CDR1 is MGHRA and CDR2 is YSYEKL. Trimming took 2 bases from V and 2 from J, leaving 9 bases between them. The CDR3 has 14 residues. The CDR3 loop reads CASSQRQFNTEAFF. The CDR3 nucleotides are TGCGCCAGCAGCCAACGACAGTTCAACACTGAAGCTTTCTTT.

This chain connects TRBV5-6 to TRBJ2-3, with D perhaps matching TRBD2 (5 bases). V dropped 0 bases and J dropped 6 bases, with 11 bases sitting between them. Germline V CDR1 and CDR2: SGHDT, YYEEEE. The CDR3 extends over 14 amino acids. This chain's CDR3 is CASSLGGIGDTQYF. CDR3 coding DNA: TGTGCCAGCAGCTTGGGAGGGATCGGGGATACGCAGTATTTT.

The V gene is TRBV2, the J gene TRBJ2-7, with 7 bases fitting TRBD1. This CDR3 has 14 amino acids. Germline CDR1 reads SNHLY; CDR2 reads FYNNEI. The junction had 13 bases not matched to a gene; V was cut back by 11 bases and J by 3 bases. CDR3 bases: TGTGCCGCCAGGGGGACAGTAAGATTCTACGAGCAGTACTTC. This codes for CAARGTVRFYEQYF.